The present T cell receptor beta chain was sequenced within a study of graft-versus-host responses after intestinal transplantation. Study-level information: Those transplanted obtained multivisceral, liver-intestinal, or isolated intestinal grafts.

By proportion, this clone is medium-sized (0.01 to 0.1%). What it binds is unknown. Germline V gene data show CDR1 as WNHNN and CDR2 as SYGVQD (reference sequence). There are 15 residues in the CDR3. The V and J ends lost 3 bases and 5 bases respectively, with 13 bases between them. Measured with immunoSEQ multiplex PCR; TCRdb has only the in-frame clones, and not every one. The sample lists nearly 20,000 clones, roughly nine tenths occurring once. Study observations and caveats: The recipient marrow held GvH clones, and some of them showed up first in ileum or blood.

The sequencing here drew on PBMCs, taken roughly 32 weeks after intestinal transplant. The TCR was taken from a human patient who received an intestinal transplant, so some T cells may come from the graft donor. The chain joins TRBV10-1 to TRBJ2-2; a weak D match, TRBD1 (7 bases). The CDR3 loop is CASSERDSGTGELFF. DNA of the CDR3: TGCGCCAGCAGTGAAAGGGACAGCGGGACCGGGGAGCTGTTTTTT.